This T cell receptor beta chain was identified during a study of cytomegalovirus exposure and HLA in healthy donors. CDR3 length: 13 amino acids. The germline CDR1 and CDR2 sequences are SNHLY and FYNNEI. Deletions cut 1 base from V and 3 bases from J, with 6 bases between. Assay: immunoSEQ multiplex PCR; the TCRdb copy retains only in-frame clones and omits some. The sample has about 340,000 clones, roughly 90% seen once; the top ten hold 0.75% to 0.85%. This clone was counted only a few times. This TCR was sampled from a woman aged 18 to 35 in good health and CMV-seronegative. The chain is built from TRBV2 and TRBJ1-2, with D possibly matching TRBD1 (6 bases). Sequencing was carried out using PBMCs. As DNA, the CDR3 is TGTGCCAGCAGTGAAGACAGGGACTATGGCTACACCTTC. Translating it yields CASSEDRDYGYTF.